One and the same sample provided the 27 T cell receptor beta chains below, sequenced in a study of control samples from healthy donors and cancer patients. Produced via immunoSEQ multiplex PCR; TCRdb's table is partial and in-frame only. The sample includes 57,000 or so clones, 90% seen only once; the top ten take around 6%. Sequencing was carried out using PBMCs. Receptor source: a man aged 60-69 years with colorectal cancer.

The J gene is TRBJ2-3, the V gene TRBV5-5; D perhaps matches TRBD2 (6 bases). There are 15 residues in the CDR3. V lost 4 bases and J 0 bases, leaving 12 bases between the germline ends. The germline V gene encodes CDR1 SGHKS and CDR2 YYEKEE (reference sequence). CDR3 in amino acids: CASSRRGSSTDTQYF. The CDR3 coding sequence is TGTGCCAGCAGCCGGAGGGGCTCTAGCACAGATACGCAGTATTTT.

This clone came up once. V and J are TRBV6-5 and TRBJ2-7, with D possibly matching TRBD2 (5 bases). This CDR3 contains 15 residues. The germline V and J ends were trimmed by 7 bases and 6 bases, with 22 bases remaining between them. Germline V gene lookup returns CDR1 MNHEY and CDR2 SVGAGI. The CDR3 loop is CASTIPRTQPLEQYF. CDR3 sequence (DNA): TGTGCCAGCACTATCCCACGGACTCAGCCCCTCGAGCAGTACTTC.

This clone was observed once. This chain links TRBV19 with TRBJ1-6; D is perhaps TRBD1 (5 bases). With 4 bases removed from V and 5 bases from J, the gap between germline ends came to 9 bases. The CDR3 covers 14 residues. From germline, CDR1 is LNHDA and CDR2 SQIVND (reference sequence). CDR3 sequence (DNA): TGTGCCAGTAGTAGGGACGGAAATAATTCACCCCTCCACTTT. Protein product: CASSRDGNNSPLHF.

In this sample, this clone turned up once. The chain recombines TRBV27 with TRBJ1-2; D is uncertain. CDR1 MNHEY and CDR2 SMNVEV come from the germline V gene (reference sequence). The CDR3 runs 15 residues. The V end was cut by 2 bases, the J end by 1 base, with 11 bases between. CDR3 coding DNA: TGTGCCAGCAGTTTAAGGGCAGGCCTTAACTATGGCTACACCTTC. This codes for CASSLRAGLNYGYTF.

This clone is categorized as medium-sized. The chain carries TRBV5-1 and TRBJ1-1; tentative D call: TRBD1 (5 bases). This CDR3 has 14 amino acids. Germline assignment: CDR1 SGHRS and CDR2 YFSETQ. The V end was cut by 2 bases, the J end by 4 bases, with 12 bases between. The CDR3 protein is CASSFRQTSTEAFF. In nucleotides, the CDR3 is TGCGCCAGCAGCTTTCGACAGACGTCCACTGAAGCTTTCTTT. The entire variable domain, with the rest obtained from reference TRBV5-1 and TRBJ1-1, is as follows: KAGVTQTPRYLIKTRGQQVTLSCSPISGHRSVSWYQQTPGQGLQFLFEYFSETQRNKGNFPGRFSGRQFSNSRSEMNVSTLELGDSALYLCASSFRQTSTEAFFGQGTRLTVV.

The chain recombines TRBV11-2 with TRBJ2-5; D might be TRBD1 (5 bases). This CDR3 contains 13 residues. V dropped 5 bases and J dropped 5 bases, with 12 bases sitting between them. CDR1 is SGHAT, CDR2 FQNNGV, per germline. The CDR3 coding sequence is TGTGCCAGCAGCCCGGACATTTACGAGACCCAGTACTTC. It codes for CASSPDIYETQYF.

This clone has just a few counts. The chain's CDR3 is CASGYRDEQFF. In nucleotides, the CDR3 is TGTGCCAGCGGTTACAGGGACGAGCAGTTCTTC. This chain uses TRBV28 with TRBJ2-1; perhaps TRBD1 as D (6 bases). This CDR3 has 11 amino acids. V was trimmed by 8 bases and J by 10 bases, leaving 12 bases between them. Germline V gives CDR1 MDHEN, CDR2 SYDVKM.

J is TRBJ1-6 and V is TRBV18; 7 nucleotides line up with TRBD1. The germline V gene encodes CDR1 KGHSH and CDR2 LQKENI. The ends lost 2 bases at V and 5 bases at J; junction bases unmatched: 3. CDR3 length: 15 residues. This CDR3 reads CASSPRQGDNSPLHF. CDR3 nucleotide sequence: TGTGCCAGCTCACCAAGGCAGGGGGATAATTCACCCCTCCACTTT.

The gene calls are TRBV18 and TRBJ2-1; D is unresolved. This CDR3 comprises 11 residues. V lost 5 bases and J lost 15, with 14 bases in between. CDR1 and CDR2 (germline): KGHSH, LQKENI. The CDR3 loop reads CASSSGIERFF. In DNA, the CDR3 is TGTGCCAGCTCATCTGGTATCGAGAGGTTCTTC.

The chain links TRBV6-2 or TRBV6-3 to TRBJ1-2; D unclear. V lost 5 bases, J lost 4 bases, and 17 bases lay in between. Germline-derived CDR1 and CDR2 are MNHEY and SVGEGT. CDR3 size: 15 residues. CDR3 DNA sequence: TGTGCCAGCAGTCATTACAGCAGCGTTTCCTATGGCTACACCTTC. Protein sequence: CASSHYSSVSYGYTF.

The gene calls are TRBV6-5 and TRBJ2-2; TRBD1 matches 7 bases. In germline, CDR1 is MNHEY, CDR2 SVGAGI. CDR3 length: 15 amino acids. V shed 6 bases and J 1 base; nucleotides not matched to a gene: 5. This CDR3 is CASSGAGGNTGELFF. The CDR3 DNA sequence: TGTGCCAGCAGCGGGGCAGGGGGGAACACCGGGGAGCTGTTTTTT.

The genes are TRBV11-2 and TRBJ2-7; 9 bases match TRBD2. V dropped 0 bases and J dropped 3; count of bases not matched to a gene: 6. The CDR3 is made up of 16 amino acids. Germline V gene lookup returns CDR1 SGHAT and CDR2 FQNNGV. The CDR3 nucleotides are TGTGCCAGCAGCTTAGACCGGGCTAGCGGGATCTACGAGCAGTACTTC. As protein: CASSLDRASGIYEQYF. The full variable domain, with the rest looked up from reference TRBV11-2 and TRBJ2-7, is EAGVAQSPRYKIIEKRQSVAFWCNPISGHATLYWYQQILGQGPKLLIQFQNNGVVDDSQLPKDRFSAERLKGVDSTLKIQPAKLEDSAVYLCASSLDRASGIYEQYFGPGTRLTVT.

The CDR3 DNA is TGTGCCAGCAGCTTAGTGAGGGGGCTGGGTGATGAGCAGTTCTTC. Its translation: CASSLVRGLGDEQFF. This chain connects TRBV11-3 to TRBJ2-1; 7 bases map to TRBD1. The V segment lost 1 base and the J segment 8 bases; nucleotides outside the gene matches: 8. The germline V gene encodes CDR1 SGHNT and CDR2 YENEEA. The CDR3 has 15 residues.

This sequence joins TRBV6-6 and TRBJ1-5; D is possibly TRBD1 (6 bases). The V end lost 5 bases, the J end lost 7 bases, and 12 bases lay between the germline ends. The CDR3 extends over 13 amino acids. Germline CDR1 MNHNY, CDR2 SVGAGI (reference sequence). The CDR3, as DNA: TGTGCCAGCAGTCCGAAACAGGGACAGCCCCAGCATTTT. Translating gives CASSPKQGQPQHF.

V gene TRBV2 combines with J gene TRBJ1-3; tentative D call: TRBD1 (6 bases). V lost 4 bases, J lost 1 base, and 14 bases lay in between. CDR3 length: 16 amino acids. CDR1 and CDR2 (germline): SNHLY, FYNNEI. In nucleotides, the CDR3 is TGTGCCAGCAGTGCGGGGGCCGGATGGTCTGGAAACACCATATATTTT. Protein sequence: CASSAGAGWSGNTIYF.

The sample holds a few counts of this clone. The chain's CDR3 is CASSLVTSGSYEQYF. In DNA, the CDR3 is TGTGCCAGCAGCTTGGTAACTAGCGGAAGCTACGAGCAGTACTTC. This sequence joins TRBV5-6 and TRBJ2-7; the match to TRBD2 covers 8 bases. Trimming at V came to 0 bases and at J to 3 bases, leaving 5 bases not matched to a gene. The CDR3 loop spans 15 amino acids. CDR1 is SGHDT and CDR2 is YYEEEE in the germline V gene.

The V and J genes are TRBV7-8 and TRBJ1-4, with 9 bases that match TRBD1. The CDR3 runs to 18 residues. Germline V CDR1 and CDR2: SGHVS, FQNEAQ. Trimming took 6 bases from V and 0 from J; bases not matched to a gene: 11. The CDR3 DNA sequence: TGTGCCAGCAGACGTCCAGGACAGGGGTTTGCAACTAATGAAAAACTGTTTTTT. Its translation: CASRRPGQGFATNEKLFF.

This clone occurred once. The chain combines TRBV6-5 with TRBJ2-1; a possible D gene is TRBD2 (6 bases). The CDR3 spans 14 residues. The germline V gene has CDR1 MNHEY and CDR2 SVGAGI. V gave up 8 bases and J gave up 5 bases, with 16 bases separating them. In DNA, the CDR3 is TGTGCCAGCTCCCGATATGGAGGGGACAATGAGCAGTTCTTC. Encoded protein: CASSRYGGDNEQFF.

The V and J genes are TRBV11-2 and TRBJ2-2; unclear D gene. Germline V gives CDR1 SGHAT, CDR2 FQNNGV. Trimming took 1 base from V and 4 from J, leaving 10 bases between them. CDR3 length equals 15 residues. The CDR3 DNA is TGTGCCAGCAGCTTAGTGCCAGGCCGCACCGGGGAGCTGTTTTTT. It specifies CASSLVPGRTGELFF.

This clone has more than one count but fewer than ten. V usage is TRBV5-1 and J usage is TRBJ1-4; 7 bases line up with TRBD1. Germline lookup yields CDR1 SGHRS and CDR2 YFSETQ. CDR3 size: 16 residues. V lost 2 bases to trimming and J lost 8 bases; unmatched junction nucleotides: 12. The CDR3 loop is CASSFTGVREAEKLFF. The CDR3 DNA follows: TGCGCCAGCAGCTTCACAGGGGTTCGCGAGGCCGAAAAACTGTTTTTT.

This chain joins TRBV3-1 (or the pseudogene TRBV3-2) and TRBJ2-7, with 8 nucleotides matching TRBD1. The CDR3 length is 16 residues. V trimming: 1 base; J trimming: 5 bases; junction bases outside the gene matches: 10. The germline CDR1 and CDR2 sequences are LGHDT and YNNKEL (reference sequence). The CDR3 DNA follows: TGTGCCAGCAGCCAAGGGGCATTACAGGGGGTCGACGAGCAGTACTTC. It codes for CASSQGALQGVDEQYF.

This chain links TRBV9 with TRBJ2-3; D call uncertain. CDR1 is SGDLS, CDR2 YYNGEE, per germline. This CDR3 comprises 17 residues. Trimming cost V 0 bases and J 1 base, with 15 bases left between them. The CDR3 region has the DNA TGTGCCAGCAGCGTAGGACCTGTCACAAAGGGCACAGATACGCAGTATTTT. Translating gives CASSVGPVTKGTDTQYF.

The rearrangement links TRBV5-5 to TRBJ2-6; D unresolved. The CDR3 runs 14 residues. V was pared by 0 bases and J by 2 bases, with 3 bases between. The germline gives CDR1 SGHKS, CDR2 YYEKEE (reference sequence). The CDR3 spells CASSLEPGANVLTF. In DNA form, the CDR3 reads TGTGCCAGCAGCTTGGAACCTGGGGCCAACGTCCTGACTTTC.

The rearrangement joins TRBV7-9 to TRBJ2-5; 7 bases match TRBD1. The CDR3 sequence is 14 residues long. CDR1 SEHNR and CDR2 FQNEAQ come from the germline V gene (reference sequence). V shed 8 bases and J 3 bases; nucleotides not matched to a gene: 9. This chain's CDR3 is CASRGQAGEETQYF. The DNA for the CDR3 is TGTGCCAGCCGAGGACAGGCGGGCGAAGAGACCCAGTACTTC.

The gene calls are TRBV11-2 and TRBJ2-7; D gene uncertain. V dropped 1 base and J dropped 0 bases, with 7 bases sitting between them. The V gene's germline CDR1 is SGHAT and CDR2 FQNNGV. The CDR3 has 14 amino acids. DNA for the CDR3: TGTGCCAGCAGCTTAGGGGCCAGCTCCTACGAGCAGTACTTC. Amino acid sequence: CASSLGASSYEQYF.

The J gene is TRBJ2-5, the V gene TRBV2, with D possibly called TRBD1 or TRBD2 (5 bases each). Trimming cost V 7 bases and J 4 bases, with 16 bases left between them. Germline CDR1 SNHLY, CDR2 FYNNEI. The CDR3 has 14 residues. CDR3 loop: CASTRRGSAETQYF. CDR3 DNA: TGTGCCAGCACCCGAAGGGGTAGCGCAGAGACCCAGTACTTC.

The table lists this clone with a count of one. The chain recombines TRBV21-1 with TRBJ1-5; the table's D call of TRBD1 was not tested on the DNA. TRBV21-1 is reported as a pseudogene. The CDR3 has 18 amino acids. The CDR3 DNA reads as TGTGCCAGCAGCAACCGACAGGGGGGAGACTATAGCAATCAGCCCCAGCATTTT. Its translation is CASSNRQGGDYSNQPQHF.